This T cell receptor (beta chain) was identified during a study of CD8 T cells in ankylosing spondylitis. This clonotype was observed a few times. TCRdb reanalysed the 5' RACE reads using MiXCR and keeps one entry per CDR3 protein. The table shows tens of thousands of distinct CDR3 sequences, with approximately 30% occurring only once. With 1 base removed from V and 0 bases from J, the gap between germline ends came to 17 bases. Germline V CDR1 and CDR2: SGHRS, YFSETQ. The CDR3 has 18 amino acids. The origin of this receptor is a male donor with ankylosing spondylitis or in good health (not recorded which). This chain links TRBV5-1 with TRBJ2-1; the D call may be TRBD1 or TRBD2 (6 bases each). The sequenced sample consisted of blood, either unsorted or a sorted T cell fraction (not recorded which). The CDR3 region is CASSLRGDATSSYNEQFF. The CDR3 bases are TGCGCCAGCAGCTTGAGGGGGGACGCAACGAGCTCCTACAATGAGCAGTTCTTC.